The rows below give T cell receptor beta chains drawn from one sample of a study of cytomegalovirus exposure and HLA in healthy donors. The method was immunoSEQ multiplex PCR; TCRdb's version includes in-frame clones alone and lacks a portion of them. This sample has around 52,000 clones, with about 80% found just once. Specimen: PBMCs. The source is a man aged 35 to 55 in good health and CMV-seronegative. Each CDR3 is given with its conserved first and last residue. The D gene is left open where the match is weak. Rows may omit the clone size; those that give it use once, few, many or a size class.

len,abundance,d_gene,v_gene,j_gene,CDR3nt,CDR3aa
14,-,-,TRBV5-4,TRBJ2-3,TGTGCCAGCAGCTCGGGACACCCCACAGATACGCAGTATTTT,CASSSGHPTDTQYF
16,-,TRBD2,TRBV9,TRBJ2-2,TGTGCCAGCAGCGTAGTAGCGGGGGCCAACACCGGGGAGCTGTTTTTT,CASSVVAGANTGELFF
12,-,TRBD1,TRBV2,TRBJ1-2,TGTGCCAGCAGTGGGACAGGGTCCGGCTACACCTTC,CASSGTGSGYTF
16,-,TRBD2,TRBV5-4,TRBJ2-3,TGTGCCAGCAGCGCCCAGATGACTAGCGGCACAGATACGCAGTATTTT,CASSAQMTSGTDTQYF
18,-,TRBD1,TRBV9,TRBJ2-1,TGTGCCAGCAGCTCGGGGGACAGGGGGCTCCCGACCTACAATGAGCAGTTCTTC,CASSSGDRGLPTYNEQFF
15,-,-,TRBV6-1,TRBJ1-1,TGTGCCAGCAGTGAGGTCCCCGGGGTAGCAACTGAAGCTTTCTTT,CASSEVPGVATEAFF
17,-,TRBD2,TRBV9,TRBJ2-2,TGTGCCAGCAGCGTAGTGGGTAGCGGGGCGAACACCGGGGAGCTGTTTTTT,CASSVVGSGANTGELFF
14,once,TRBD1,TRBV27,TRBJ1-1,TGTGCCAGCAGTTTAACACAGGGGGTCACTGAAGCTTTCTTT,CASSLTQGVTEAFF
13,-,-,TRBV28,TRBJ1-2,TGTGCCAGCAGTTCCCTGGAGTCCTCGGGCTACACCTTC,CASSSLESSGYTF
15,-,-,TRBV4-3,TRBJ1-1,TGCGCCAGCAGCCAATACCGGTCCCAGAACACTGAAGCTTTCTTT,CASSQYRSQNTEAFF
18,-,TRBD1,TRBV5-6,TRBJ1-1,TGTGCCAGCAGCTTTTTTTCGGATCCGAGGGGACAGGGCGCTGAAGCTTTCTTT,CASSFFSDPRGQGAEAFF
16,-,TRBD2,TRBV9,TRBJ2-3,TGTGCCAGCAGCCAAGGGCGGGGGATCCGCACAGATACGCAGTATTTT,CASSQGRGIRTDTQYF
14,-,-,TRBV6-5,TRBJ2-5,TGTGCCAGCAGTTACTCTCCGGTCCAAGAGACCCAGTACTTC,CASSYSPVQETQYF
12,-,-,TRBV29-1,TRBJ2-7,TGCAGCGTGGCGGGAACAACCTACGAGCAGTACTTC,CSVAGTTYEQYF
15,few,-,TRBV19,TRBJ1-1,TGTGCCAGTAGTCAGGCCGGCTACATGAACACTGAAGCTTTCTTT,CASSQAGYMNTEAFF
15,-,-,TRBV7-2,TRBJ1-6,TGTGCCAGCAGCTTAAGTCCAGGACTTAATTCACCCCTCCACTTT,CASSLSPGLNSPLHF
11,-,-,TRBV7-9,TRBJ2-4,TGTGCCAGCAGCTTCGGTTCACTACAGTACTTC,CASSFGSLQYF
17,-,-,TRBV19,TRBJ1-5,TGTGCCAGTAGTCGCCGTCAGGGAACAGGCCACAATCAGCCCCAGCATTTT,CASSRRQGTGHNQPQHF
16,-,-,TRBV6-1,TRBJ2-7,TGTGCCAGCAGTGATGCTGACAGGACGGGATCCTACGAGCAGTACTTC,CASSDADRTGSYEQYF
15,-,-,TRBV18,TRBJ2-5,TGTGCCAGCTCACAAAACGGACACTCCCAAGAGACCCAGTACTTC,CASSQNGHSQETQYF
16,-,TRBD1,TRBV27,TRBJ1-5,TGTGCCAGCAGTCATCCTGGACAGGGGAATATACAGCCCCAGCATTTT,CASSHPGQGNIQPQHF